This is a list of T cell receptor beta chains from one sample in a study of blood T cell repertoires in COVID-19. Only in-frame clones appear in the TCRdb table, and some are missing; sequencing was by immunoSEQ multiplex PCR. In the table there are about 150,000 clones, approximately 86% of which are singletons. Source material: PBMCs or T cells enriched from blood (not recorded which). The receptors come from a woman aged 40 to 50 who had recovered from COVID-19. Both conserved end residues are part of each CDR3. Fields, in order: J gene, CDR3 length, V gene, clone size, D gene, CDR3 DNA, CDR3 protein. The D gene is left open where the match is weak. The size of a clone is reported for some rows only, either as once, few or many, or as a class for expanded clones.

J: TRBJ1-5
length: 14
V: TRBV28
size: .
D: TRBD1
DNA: TGTGCCAGCAGTGGACAGGGGGCGATTCAGCCCCAGCATTTT
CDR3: CASSGQGAIQPQHF

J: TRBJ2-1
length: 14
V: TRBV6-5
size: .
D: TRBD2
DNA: TGTGCCAGCAGGACTAGCGGGGGGGCGTTAGAGCAGTTCTTC
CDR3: CASRTSGGALEQFF

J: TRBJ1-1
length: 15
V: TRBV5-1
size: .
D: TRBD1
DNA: TGCGCCAGCCGGGAAGGGACAGGGATCGTCACTGAAGCTTTCTTT
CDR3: CASREGTGIVTEAFF

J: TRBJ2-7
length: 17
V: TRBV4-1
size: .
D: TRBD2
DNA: TGCGCCAGCAGCCATCCCGATTGGAAAGCGGGAAAGGACGAGCAGTACTTC
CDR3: CASSHPDWKAGKDEQYF

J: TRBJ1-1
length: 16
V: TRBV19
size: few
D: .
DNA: TGTGCCAGTATCCCCTCCGGGACTCCGGGTAACACTGAAGCTTTCTTT
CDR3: CASIPSGTPGNTEAFF

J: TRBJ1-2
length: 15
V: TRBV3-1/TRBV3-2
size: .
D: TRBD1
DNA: TGTGCCAGCAGCCAGAAGCTGACAGGGAATTACGGCTACACCTTC
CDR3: CASSQKLTGNYGYTF

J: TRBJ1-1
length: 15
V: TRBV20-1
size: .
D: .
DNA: TGCAGTGCTAGTGAGAGGGATCTGGCAGGCACTGAAGCTTTCTTT
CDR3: CSASERDLAGTEAFF

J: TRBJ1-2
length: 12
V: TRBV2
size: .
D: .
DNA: TGTGCCAGCAAGGGGGAAATTGATGGCTACACCTTC
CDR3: CASKGEIDGYTF

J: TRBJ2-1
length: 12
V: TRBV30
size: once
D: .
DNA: TGTGCCTGGAGTGTCGGTTACAATGAGCAGTTCTTC
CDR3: CAWSVGYNEQFF

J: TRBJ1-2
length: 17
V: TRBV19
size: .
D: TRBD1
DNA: TGTGCCAGTAGTGTCAAGACAGGGGGTAACACTAACTATGGCTACACCTTC
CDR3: CASSVKTGGNTNYGYTF

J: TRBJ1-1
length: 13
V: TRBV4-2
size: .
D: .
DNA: TGTGCCAGCAGCCCGACAGGTCAGTATGAAGCTTTCTTT
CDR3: CASSPTGQYEAFF

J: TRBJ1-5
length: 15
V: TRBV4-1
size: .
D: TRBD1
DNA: TGCGCCAGCAGCTACAGGGGGTTGAGCAATCAGCCCCAGCATTTT
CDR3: CASSYRGLSNQPQHF

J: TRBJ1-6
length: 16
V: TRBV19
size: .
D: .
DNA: TGTGCCAGTAGTAACACAGGGAGCTCCTATAATTCACCCCTCCACTTT
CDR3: CASSNTGSSYNSPLHF

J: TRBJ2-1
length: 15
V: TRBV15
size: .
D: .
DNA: TGTGCCACCAGCAGAGATCTGAGTCTCTACAATGAGCAGTTCTTC
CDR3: CATSRDLSLYNEQFF

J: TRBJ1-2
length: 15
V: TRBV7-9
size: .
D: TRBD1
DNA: TGTGCCAGCAGCTTAGAAACAGGGGGCGTCTATGGCTACACCTTC
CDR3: CASSLETGGVYGYTF

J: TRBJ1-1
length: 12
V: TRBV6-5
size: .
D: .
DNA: TGTGCCAGCAGTAGAGGACAGCCTGAAGCTTTCTTT
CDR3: CASSRGQPEAFF

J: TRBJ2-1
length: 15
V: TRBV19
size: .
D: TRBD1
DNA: TGTGCCAGTAGTAGAACAGGGGGCGCGGGCTATGAGCAGTTCTTC
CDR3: CASSRTGGAGYEQFF

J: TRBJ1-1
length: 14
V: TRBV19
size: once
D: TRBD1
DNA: TGTGCCAGTAGTATAGGACAGGGCAGCACTGAAGCTTTCTTT
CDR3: CASSIGQGSTEAFF

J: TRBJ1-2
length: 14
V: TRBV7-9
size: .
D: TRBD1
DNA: TGTGCCAGCAGCCCAGGGACAGGGCCCTATGGCTACACCTTC
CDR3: CASSPGTGPYGYTF

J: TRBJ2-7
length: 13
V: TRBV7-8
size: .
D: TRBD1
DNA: TGTGCCAGCAGCTTCGGGACAGCCTACGAGCAGTACTTC
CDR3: CASSFGTAYEQYF